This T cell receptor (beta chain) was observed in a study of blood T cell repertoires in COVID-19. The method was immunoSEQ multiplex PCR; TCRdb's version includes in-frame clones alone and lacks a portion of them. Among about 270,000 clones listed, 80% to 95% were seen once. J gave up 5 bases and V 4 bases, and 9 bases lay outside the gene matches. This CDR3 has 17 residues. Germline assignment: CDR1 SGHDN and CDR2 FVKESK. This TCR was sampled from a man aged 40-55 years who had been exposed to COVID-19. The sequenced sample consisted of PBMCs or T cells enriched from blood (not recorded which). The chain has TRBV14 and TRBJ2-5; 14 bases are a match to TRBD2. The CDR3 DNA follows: TGTGCCAGCAGCCCAAGACTAGCGGGAGGGAGTATGGAGACCCAGTACTTC. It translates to CASSPRLAGGSMETQYF. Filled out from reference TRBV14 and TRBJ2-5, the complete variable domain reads EAGVTQFPSHSVIEKGQTVTLRCDPISGHDNLYWYRRVMGKEIKFLLHFVKESKQDESGMPNNRFLAERTGGTYSTLKVQPAELEDSGVYFCASSPRLAGGSMETQYFGPGTRLLVL.